This TCR beta chain was sequenced for a study of T cells in Graves' hyperthyroidism and ophthalmopathy. Study overall: Peripheral blood was collected at initial diagnosis, before any treatment.

The CDR3 is 15 residues long. The V gene lost 0 bases and the J gene lost 2 bases, with 11 bases spanning the gap. The germline V gene has CDR1 MNHEY and CDR2 SVGAGI. Reasons for excluding patients were uncontrolled infection, other autoimmune disease, pregnancy or lactation. Isolation of PBMCs was performed on 9.5 to 10 ml fresh peripheral blood. Amplified TCR beta CDR3 regions came from RNA transcripts. HTBI primers were employed in a first-round RT-PCR of the TCR CDR3. TCRdb re-derived calls from the multiplex PCR reads in MiXCR, one entry per CDR3 protein. Found here are around 690,000 distinct CDR3 sequences, around 21% of them singletons; the top ten hold 30% to 40%. This clonotype was seen only a few times.

The receptor's source is a man aged 30 to 39 with Graves' ophthalmopathy. The V call is TRBV6-5, the J call TRBJ2-7; D is undetermined. The sequencing input was blood. In DNA, the CDR3 is TGTGCCAGCAGTTACTCGGCCGCTCGAACCTACGAGCAGTACTTC. Protein: CASSYSAARTYEQYF.